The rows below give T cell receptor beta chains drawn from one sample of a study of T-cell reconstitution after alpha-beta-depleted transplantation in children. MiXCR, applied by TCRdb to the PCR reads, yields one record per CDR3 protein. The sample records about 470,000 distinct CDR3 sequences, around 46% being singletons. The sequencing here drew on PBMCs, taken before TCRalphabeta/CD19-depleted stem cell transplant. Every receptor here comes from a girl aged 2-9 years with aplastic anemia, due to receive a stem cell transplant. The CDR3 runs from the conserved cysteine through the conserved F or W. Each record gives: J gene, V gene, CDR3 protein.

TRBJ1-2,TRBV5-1,CTSSLLSGTGYTF
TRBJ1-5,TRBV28,CASSFDRIFNQPQHF
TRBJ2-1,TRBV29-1,CSVMQGARGYNEQFF
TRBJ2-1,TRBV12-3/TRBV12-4,CASSLLSGNNEQFF
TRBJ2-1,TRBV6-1,CASGSAGGLNNEQFF
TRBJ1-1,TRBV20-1,CSARDRTDMNTEAFF
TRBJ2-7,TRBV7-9,CASNTDSYEQYF
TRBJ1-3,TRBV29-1,CSAEGQPSTIYF
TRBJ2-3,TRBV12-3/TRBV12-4,CASRRRPTDTQYF
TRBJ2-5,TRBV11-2,CASSPPRTSGEETQYF
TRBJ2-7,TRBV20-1,CSATTPLKGVEQYF
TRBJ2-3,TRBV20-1,CSARGDRDGHRVTQYF
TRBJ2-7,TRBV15,CATSEDEGSLSYEQYF
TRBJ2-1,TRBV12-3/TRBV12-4,CASVAGTHLNEQFF
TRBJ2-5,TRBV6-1,CASSPTGAVGETQYF
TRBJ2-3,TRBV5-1,CASSLWEGPDTQYF
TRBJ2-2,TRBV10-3,CAISDPPGVTGELFF
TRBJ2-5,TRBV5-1,CASSLASGGLETQYF
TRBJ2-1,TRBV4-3,CASSQDSGDSNEQFF
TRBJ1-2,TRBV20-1,CSAPQANYGYTF
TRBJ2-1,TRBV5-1,CASSLVGGAGGFSYNEQFF
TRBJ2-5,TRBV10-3,CAISRGLEGPPGKWETQYF
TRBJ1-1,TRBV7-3,CASSFYSRKPGNTEAFF
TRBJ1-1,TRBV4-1,CASSQATGMNTEAFF
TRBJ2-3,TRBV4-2,CASSQDGADTQYF
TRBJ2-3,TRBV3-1,CASSQEWGVKTDTQYF
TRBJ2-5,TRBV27,CASRLAGGRETQYF
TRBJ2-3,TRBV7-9,CASSFNWLPDATDTQYF
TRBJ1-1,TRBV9,CASSEAPRGDAEAFF
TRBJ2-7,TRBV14,CASSLRLAGVYEQYF
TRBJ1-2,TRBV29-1,CSVGSRERGYTF
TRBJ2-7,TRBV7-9,CASNADAVGWQYF